These 17 T cell receptor beta chains originate from one sample sequenced in a study of technical replicates of blood from a few donors. Clones were sequenced by immunoSEQ multiplex PCR, and TCRdb holds only the in-frame ones, with some missing. The data show approximately 78,000 clones, over 85% seen once. The sequencing sample was made of T cells isolated from PBMCs. Receptor source: a human donor in good health.

V gene TRBV19 combines with J gene TRBJ1-2; 11 bases align to TRBD1. Germline V gene sequence: CDR1 LNHDA, CDR2 SQIVND (reference sequence). The CDR3 runs 17 residues. V trimming: 6 bases; J trimming: 0 bases; junction bases outside the gene matches: 9. CDR3 in amino acids: CASSRRSGQGANYGYTF. CDR3 DNA sequence: TGTGCCAGTAGCAGACGCTCGGGACAGGGGGCTAACTATGGCTACACCTTC.

The chain carries TRBV30 and TRBJ2-6; perhaps TRBD1 as D (5 bases). Trimming shortened V by 4 bases and J by 0 bases, and 10 bases separated the two germline ends. The V gene's germline CDR1 is GTSNPN and CDR2 SVGIG (reference sequence). The CDR3 runs to 15 residues. The CDR3 here is CAWNQGASGANVLTF. The CDR3 DNA is TGTGCCTGGAATCAGGGTGCCTCTGGGGCCAACGTCCTGACTTTC.

The chain joins TRBV10-3 to TRBJ2-2; the D is unclear. The CDR3 totals 14 residues. Germline V CDR1 and CDR2: ENHRY, SYGVKD. The V and J ends lost 8 bases and 1 base respectively, with 11 bases between them. CDR3 protein: CAIVRELNTGELFF. CDR3 in DNA: TGTGCCATCGTTCGAGAACTGAACACCGGGGAGCTGTTTTTT.

The chain combines TRBV10-3 with TRBJ1-1; TRBD1 is a possible D gene (6 bases). V lost 11 bases and J lost 11, with 24 bases in between. The CDR3 has 13 residues. Germline V gene sequence: CDR1 ENHRY, CDR2 SYGVKD. As DNA, the CDR3 is TGTGCCTCGCAGAAGGGGGTTGACAGTGGGGCTTTCTTT. Encoded protein: CASQKGVDSGAFF.

The rearrangement joins TRBV29-1 to TRBJ2-1; 7 bases line up with TRBD2. The ends lost 5 bases at V and 8 bases at J; junction bases unmatched: 9. Germline lookup yields CDR1 SQVTM and CDR2 ANQGSEA. The CDR3 runs to 13 residues. The CDR3 bases are TGCAGCGTTCCCGGGACTACCTATTATGAGCAGTTCTTC. Its translation is CSVPGTTYYEQFF.

The chain employs TRBV27 and TRBJ2-1, with 8 bases lining up with TRBD2. Germline V CDR1 and CDR2: MNHEY, SMNVEV (reference sequence). The CDR3 extends over 15 amino acids. Unmatched junction bases numbered 6, after V lost 2 bases and J lost 6 bases. The CDR3 nucleotides read TGTGCCAGCAGTTTAGCGGGAGGCCCCGGCAATGAGCAGTTCTTC. It translates to CASSLAGGPGNEQFF.

The V and J genes are TRBV29-1 and TRBJ1-2; TRBD1 agrees at 7 bases. CDR1 is SQVTM and CDR2 is ANQGSEA in the germline V gene. V gave up 4 bases and J gave up 5 bases; unmatched junction bases: 7. CDR3 length equals 13 residues. Here the CDR3 reads CSVGGTVEYGYTF. CDR3 nucleotides: TGCAGCGTTGGGGGGACAGTTGAATATGGCTACACCTTC.

The chain couples TRBV6-6 to TRBJ1-2, with 7 bases aligning to TRBD1. Germline CDR1 and CDR2: MNHNY and SVGAGI (reference sequence). Unmatched junction bases numbered 6, after V lost 0 bases and J lost 8 bases. The CDR3 has 14 residues. The CDR3 sequence: CASSYSAGGGGYTF. The CDR3 DNA reads TGTGCCAGCAGTTACTCGGCGGGAGGGGGCGGCTACACCTTC.

The J gene is TRBJ1-2, the V gene TRBV7-2, with a possible D match to TRBD1 (5 bases). V dropped 1 base and J dropped 6 bases, with 6 bases sitting between them. The length of the CDR3 is 12 residues. CDR1 is SGHTA, CDR2 FQGNSA, per germline. In DNA, the CDR3 is TGTGCCAGCAGCTTAGTAGGGGATGGCTACACCTTC. This codes for CASSLVGDGYTF.

In this sample, this clone turned up once. The chain combines TRBV6-6 with TRBJ2-3; 10 nucleotides match TRBD2. V trimming: 6 bases; J trimming: 1 base; junction bases outside the gene matches: 4. Germline V gives CDR1 MNHNY, CDR2 SVGAGI (reference sequence). The CDR3 runs 15 residues. The CDR3 protein is CASRQGLAGTDTQYF. CDR3 DNA sequence: TGTGCCAGCAGGCAAGGACTAGCGGGCACAGATACGCAGTATTTT.

The genes are TRBV10-3 and TRBJ2-2; D not resolved. V lost 0 bases, J lost 4 bases, and 9 bases lay in between. Germline assignment: CDR1 ENHRY and CDR2 SYGVKD. The CDR3 covers 15 residues. The CDR3 DNA reads TGTGCCATCAGTGAGTCGCGGCTAGGCACCGGGGAGCTGTTTTTT. Translated, it gives CAISESRLGTGELFF.

This chain connects TRBV15 to TRBJ1-4, with TRBD1 matching 9 bases. From germline, CDR1 is LNHNV and CDR2 YYDKDF (reference sequence). Losses at the gene ends were 6 bases for V and 12 bases for J; bases not matched to a gene: 11. This CDR3 is 14 amino acids long. The CDR3 region is CATRTIGQGRELFF. The CDR3 DNA reads TGTGCCACCAGGACAATAGGACAGGGGAGAGAACTGTTTTTT. Filled out from reference TRBV15 and TRBJ1-4, the complete variable domain reads DAMVIQNPRYQVTQFGKPVTLSCSQTLNHNVMYWYQQKSSQAPKLLFHYYDKDFNNEADTPDNFQSRRPNTSFCFLDIRSPGLGDTAMYLCATRTIGQGRELFFGSGTQLSVL.

The CDR3 nucleotides read TGTGCCAGCTCACCCGATACTAGGGCCCCCTACGAGCAGTACTTC. This codes for CASSPDTRAPYEQYF. The J gene is TRBJ2-7, the V gene TRBV18, with a weak D call TRBD2 (5 bases). V dropped 3 bases and J dropped 2 bases, with 14 bases sitting between them. Germline loops: CDR1 KGHSH, CDR2 LQKENI. The CDR3 consists of 15 residues.

The chain links TRBV11-2 to TRBJ2-5, with 11 positions matching TRBD2. CDR3 size: 16 residues. The germline CDR1 and CDR2 sequences are SGHAT and FQNNGV. V was pared by 1 base and J by 5 bases, with 6 bases of the junction left unmatched. CDR3 nucleotides: TGTGCCAGCAGCTTAGGGTTAGCGGGAGGGGGTGAGACCCAGTACTTC. As protein: CASSLGLAGGGETQYF.

A note on this clone: Additional DNA sequences in this sample encode the identical CDR3. V gene TRBV10-3 combines with J gene TRBJ2-3, with 8 bases identical to TRBD2. The CDR3 contains 14 residues. After removal of 4 bases from V and 4 bases from J, the junction contained 4 bases not matched to a gene. Germline CDR1 ENHRY, CDR2 SYGVKD. The CDR3 nucleotides are TGTGCCATCAGTGCAGCGGGAGTCGCAGATACGCAGTATTTT. It codes for CAISAAGVADTQYF.

The chain couples TRBV7-2 to TRBJ2-3; a possible D gene is TRBD1 (6 bases). Trimming stripped 3 bases from V and 5 bases from J, with 18 bases between. The CDR3 length is 16 residues. Germline-derived CDR1 and CDR2 are SGHTA and FQGNSA. The CDR3 coding sequence is TGTGCCAGCAGCTTCAGTTCGGCGTCGGGACAAGATACGCAGTATTTT. It is translated as CASSFSSASGQDTQYF.

J is TRBJ2-7 and V is TRBV4-3; TRBD1 matches at 7 bases. The CDR3 runs to 15 residues. Germline trimming cut 0 bases from V and 7 bases from J; bases unmatched to any gene: 9. Germline V gives CDR1 LGHNA, CDR2 YSLEER. The CDR3 DNA sequence: TGCGCCAGCAGCCAAGATCCAGGGGGATGGAGGGAGCAGTACTTC. It codes for CASSQDPGGWREQYF.